Shown below are 20 T cell receptor beta chains from a single sample sequenced in a study of T cells in tumors after PD-1 blockade. Sequencing was performed with immunoSEQ multiplex PCR; in TCRdb, only in-frame clones are kept and a portion is missing. The sample includes 61,000 or so clones, around 80% of them seen just once. This sample comprised PBMCs, obtained before anti-PD-1 treatment. Every receptor here comes from a human donor with basal cell carcinoma.

The table lists this clone with a count of one. The chain has TRBV19 and TRBJ1-1; perhaps TRBD1 as D (6 bases). CDR3 length: 14 residues. The ends were cut back, 6 bases at V and 2 bases at J, with 13 bases in the middle. Germline CDR1 and CDR2: LNHDA and SQIVND (reference sequence). The CDR3 bases are TGTGCCAGTAGCAGCACAGGGACCAACACTGAAGCTTTCTTT. Protein product: CASSSTGTNTEAFF.

The chain uses TRBV5-1 and TRBJ2-1; D gene ambiguous. Trimming took 0 bases from V and 5 from J, leaving 6 bases between them. Germline CDR1 and CDR2: SGHRS and YFSETQ. The CDR3 sequence is 13 residues long. CDR3 bases: TGCGCCAGCAGCTTGGTGGTTGACAATGAGCAGTTCTTC. This codes for CASSLVVDNEQFF.

CDR3 region: CASSLQMNEKLFF. The CDR3 bases are TGCGCCAGCAGCTTGCAGATGAATGAAAAACTGTTTTTT. The chain joins TRBV5-1 to TRBJ1-4; D is unclear. V shed 1 base and J shed 5 bases, with 6 bases lying between them. Germline V gene lookup returns CDR1 SGHRS and CDR2 YFSETQ. The CDR3 extends over 13 amino acids.

As concerns this clone: No conserved phenylalanine or tryptophan ends this CDR3, so it is likely a read error. The limits of the CDR3 on the DNA are not certain, so only TCRdb's listed CDR3 is given. The rearrangement links TRBV5-1 to TRBJ1-6; the D call of TRBD1 is as the table states it, not checked on the DNA. Termini included, the CDR3 measures 12 amino acids. Germline V gene data show CDR1 as SGHRS and CDR2 as YFSETQ. The CDR3: CASSLAPGQGTA.

V gene TRBV18 combines with J gene TRBJ1-4; 9 positions agree with TRBD1. From germline, CDR1 is KGHSH and CDR2 LQKENI. The V gene end was trimmed by 3 bases and the J gene end by 8 bases; junction bases not matched to a gene: 10. This CDR3 region has 16 residues. The CDR3: CASSPRGDRGKEKLFF. DNA for the CDR3: TGTGCCAGCTCACCGAGAGGAGACAGGGGGAAAGAAAAACTGTTTTTT.

This clone was detected only once. V and J are TRBV2 and TRBJ1-2; no reliable D call. V gave up 6 bases and J gave up 7 bases, with 12 bases separating them. Germline V gene lookup returns CDR1 SNHLY and CDR2 FYNNEI. The CDR3 is 12 amino acids. As DNA, the CDR3 is TGTGCCAGCAGGAAGGACGTATCTGGCTACACCTTC. Its protein product is CASRKDVSGYTF.

The chain recombines TRBV5-1 with TRBJ1-1, with TRBD1 matching 7 bases. The CDR3 loop spans 15 amino acids. Losses at the gene ends were 0 bases for V and 5 bases for J; bases not matched to a gene: 7. Germline loops: CDR1 SGHRS, CDR2 YFSETQ. The CDR3 bases are TGCGCCAGCAGCTTGGTCCCAGGGGGTGGGACTGAAGCTTTCTTT. Residues: CASSLVPGGGTEAFF. The complete variable domain, with remaining parts taken from reference TRBV5-1 and TRBJ1-1, reads KAGVTQTPRYLIKTRGQQVTLSCSPISGHRSVSWYQQTPGQGLQFLFEYFSETQRNKGNFPGRFSGRQFSNSRSEMNVSTLELGDSALYLCASSLVPGGGTEAFFGQGTRLTVV.

The rearrangement links TRBV5-1 to TRBJ1-2; D is undetermined. This CDR3 region has 13 residues. V was clipped by 3 bases and J by 8 bases, with 14 bases between them. The germline gives CDR1 SGHRS, CDR2 YFSETQ. The CDR3 DNA follows: TGCGCCAGCAGCTATGACCCGACTGGGGGCTACACCTTC. Amino acid sequence: CASSYDPTGGYTF.

This clone has a single count. This chain links TRBV9 with TRBJ1-1, with a weak D call TRBD1 (5 bases). V was pared by 3 bases and J by 1 base, with 10 bases between. The CDR3 is 14 residues long. Germline V gene lookup returns CDR1 SGDLS and CDR2 YYNGEE. CDR3 residues: CASSEETGNTEAFF. CDR3 nucleotide sequence: TGTGCCAGCAGCGAGGAAACAGGGAACACTGAAGCTTTCTTT.

This clone was recorded once. The chain joins TRBV12-3 or TRBV12-4 to TRBJ1-3; D gene ambiguous. Trimming left V 6 bases short and J 1 base short, with 4 bases between. The CDR3 extends over 12 amino acids. The CDR3 DNA reads as TGTGCCAGCAGCCCATCTGGAAACACCATATATTTT. Translated, it gives CASSPSGNTIYF.

The V call is TRBV10-2, the J call TRBJ2-5, with TRBD2 identical over 7 bases. Unmatched junction bases numbered 12, after V lost 6 bases and J lost 5 bases. This CDR3 region has 15 residues. Germline CDR1 is WSHSY and CDR2 is SAAADI. DNA for the CDR3: TGCGCCAGCAGACGGCTGGGGGGGGACGGGGAGACCCAGTACTTC. Its protein is CASRRLGGDGETQYF.

The chain combines TRBV6-4 with TRBJ2-1, with 9 bases identical to TRBD1. The germline V gene encodes CDR1 MRHNA and CDR2 SNTAGT. The CDR3 spans 16 residues. J gave up 8 bases and V 4 bases, and 12 bases lay outside the gene matches. The CDR3 bases are TGTGCCAGCAGTGCGGTCGGGACAGGGAGTATAGATGAGCAGTTCTTC. Its protein is CASSAVGTGSIDEQFF.

Concerning this clone itself: One end of the junction does not line up with germline, which may come from a read error. This chain links TRBV24-1 with TRBJ2-5, with TRBD1 as a possible D gene (6 bases). This CDR3 contains 16 residues. CDR1 KGHDR and CDR2 SFDVKD come from the germline V gene. The CDR3 DNA sequence: TGTGCCACCAGTGCTTTTGGGGGCGGGTTACAAGGGACCCAGTACTTC. Encoded protein: CATSAFGGGLQGTQYF.

The V gene is TRBV12-3 or TRBV12-4, the J gene TRBJ1-6; D gene ambiguous. The CDR3 consists of 12 residues. Trimming stripped 3 bases from V and 10 bases from J, with 7 bases between. CDR3 DNA sequence: TGTGCCAGCAGTTTCCTTGAATCACCCCTCCACTTT. Its protein is CASSFLESPLHF.

V is TRBV5-5 and J is TRBJ2-3, with TRBD1 matching 12 bases. The J segment lost 3 bases and the V segment lost 4 bases, leaving 3 bases of the junction unmatched. From germline, CDR1 is SGHKS and CDR2 YYEKEE (reference sequence). The CDR3 extends over 15 amino acids. CDR3 loop: CASSGDRGRTDTQYF. CDR3 nucleotides: TGTGCCAGCAGCGGGGACAGGGGGCGGACAGATACGCAGTATTTT.

The chain couples TRBV9 to TRBJ2-1, with TRBD2 matching 11 bases. V lost 3 bases, J lost 9 bases, and 8 bases stayed unmatched. CDR3 length: 15 amino acids. The germline CDR1 and CDR2 sequences are SGDLS and YYNGEE. CDR3 nucleotides: TGTGCCAGCAGCGCTCTAGCGGGGGGTGGTAGTGAGCAGTTCTTC. Its translation is CASSALAGGGSEQFF.

The V call is TRBV5-1, the J call TRBJ1-2; maybe TRBD1 (5 bases). The CDR3 loop spans 13 amino acids. Trimming stripped 0 bases from V and 2 bases from J, with 5 bases between. CDR1 and CDR2 from the germline V gene are SGHRS and YFSETQ. CDR3 DNA sequence: TGCGCCAGCAGCTTGGACAGGAACTATGGCTACACCTTC. Amino acids: CASSLDRNYGYTF.

The rearrangement uses TRBV30 and TRBJ2-1, with a possible D match to TRBD1 (5 bases). Trimming removed 3 bases from V and 8 bases from J, with 11 bases in between. There are 12 residues in the CDR3. Germline V gives CDR1 GTSNPN, CDR2 SVGIG (reference sequence). CDR3: CAWRGRADEQFF. CDR3 nucleotide sequence: TGTGCCTGGAGGGGCAGGGCCGATGAGCAGTTCTTC.

Only a few counts were recorded for this clone. The CDR3 DNA reads TGTGCCAGCAGCTTGAGGGGGGCGCACACCGGGGAGCTGTTTTTT. It is translated as CASSLRGAHTGELFF. This chain uses TRBV7-2 with TRBJ2-2, with D perhaps TRBD1 or TRBD2 (6 bases each). Trimming left V 3 bases short and J 3 bases short, with 11 bases between. The CDR3 runs 15 residues. Germline-derived CDR1 and CDR2 are SGHTA and FQGNSA.

The count of this clone is one. V usage is TRBV6-5 and J usage is TRBJ1-1; no reliable D call. V was pared by 8 bases and J by 1 base, with 11 bases between. This CDR3 has 13 residues. Germline V gene data show CDR1 as MNHEY and CDR2 as SVGAGI. CDR3 in amino acids: CASSLEGNTEAFF. In DNA, the CDR3 is TGTGCCAGCTCCCTGGAGGGGAACACTGAAGCTTTCTTT.